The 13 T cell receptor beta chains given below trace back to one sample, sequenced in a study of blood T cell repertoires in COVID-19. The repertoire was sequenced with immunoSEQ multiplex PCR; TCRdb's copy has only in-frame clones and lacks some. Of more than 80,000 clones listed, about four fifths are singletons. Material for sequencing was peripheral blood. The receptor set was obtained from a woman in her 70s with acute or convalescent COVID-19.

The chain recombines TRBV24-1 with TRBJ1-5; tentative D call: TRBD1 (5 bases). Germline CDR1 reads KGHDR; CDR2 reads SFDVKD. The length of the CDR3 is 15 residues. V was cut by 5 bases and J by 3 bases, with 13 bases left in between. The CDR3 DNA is TGTGCCACCAGTGGCGGCAGGGCGGACAATCAGCCCCAGCATTTT. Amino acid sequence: CATSGGRADNQPQHF.

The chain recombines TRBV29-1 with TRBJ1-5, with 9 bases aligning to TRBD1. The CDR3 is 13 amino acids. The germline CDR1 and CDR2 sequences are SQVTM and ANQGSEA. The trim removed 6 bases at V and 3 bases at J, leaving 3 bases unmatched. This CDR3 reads CSVGTGPNQPQHF. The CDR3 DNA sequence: TGCAGCGTGGGGACAGGGCCCAATCAGCCCCAGCATTTT.

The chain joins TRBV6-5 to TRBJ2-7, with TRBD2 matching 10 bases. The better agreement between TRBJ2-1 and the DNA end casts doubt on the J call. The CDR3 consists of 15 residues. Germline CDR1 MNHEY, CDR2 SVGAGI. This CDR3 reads CASSPGGLATNEQFF. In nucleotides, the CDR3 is TGTGCCAGCAGCCCGGGGGGACTAGCGACCAATGAGCAGTTCTTC.

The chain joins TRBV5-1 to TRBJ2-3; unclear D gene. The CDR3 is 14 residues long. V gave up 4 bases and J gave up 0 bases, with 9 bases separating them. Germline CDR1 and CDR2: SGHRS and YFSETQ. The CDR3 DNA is TGCGCCAGCAGCCCCTATACTAGCACAGATACGCAGTATTTT. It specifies CASSPYTSTDTQYF.

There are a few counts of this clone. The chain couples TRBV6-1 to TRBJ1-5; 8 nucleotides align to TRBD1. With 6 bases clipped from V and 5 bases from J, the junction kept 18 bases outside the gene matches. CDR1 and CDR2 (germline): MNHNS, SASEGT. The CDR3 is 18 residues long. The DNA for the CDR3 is TGTGCCAGCAGGGAATCAGGACAGGGTCGGGTCTGGGATCAGCCCCAGCATTTT. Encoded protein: CASRESGQGRVWDQPQHF.

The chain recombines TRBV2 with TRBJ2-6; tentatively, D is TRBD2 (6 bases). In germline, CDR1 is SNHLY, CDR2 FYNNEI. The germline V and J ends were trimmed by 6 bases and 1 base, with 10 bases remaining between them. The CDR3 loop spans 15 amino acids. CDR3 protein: CASSLGLSGANVLTF. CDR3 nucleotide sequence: TGTGCCAGCAGCTTGGGACTTTCTGGGGCCAACGTCCTGACTTTC.

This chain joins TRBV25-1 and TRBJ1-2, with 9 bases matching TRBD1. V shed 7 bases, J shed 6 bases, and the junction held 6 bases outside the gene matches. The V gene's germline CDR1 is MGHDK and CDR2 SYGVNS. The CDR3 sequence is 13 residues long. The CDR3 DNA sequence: TGTGCCAGCAAAAAACAGGGGGCGGATGGCTACACCTTC. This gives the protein CASKKQGADGYTF.

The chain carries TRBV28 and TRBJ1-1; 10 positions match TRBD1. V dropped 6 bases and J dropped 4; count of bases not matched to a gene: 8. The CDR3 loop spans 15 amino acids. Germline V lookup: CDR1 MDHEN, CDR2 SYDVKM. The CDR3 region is CASSPPTGGRTEAFF. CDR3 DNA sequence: TGTGCCAGCAGCCCCCCGACAGGGGGCCGCACTGAAGCTTTCTTT. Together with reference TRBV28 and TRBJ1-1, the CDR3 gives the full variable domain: DVKVTQSSRYLVKRTGEKVFLECVQDMDHENMFWYRQDPGLGLRLIYFSYDVKMKEKGDIPEGYSVSREKKERFSLILESASTNQTSMYLCASSPPTGGRTEAFFGQGTRLTVV.

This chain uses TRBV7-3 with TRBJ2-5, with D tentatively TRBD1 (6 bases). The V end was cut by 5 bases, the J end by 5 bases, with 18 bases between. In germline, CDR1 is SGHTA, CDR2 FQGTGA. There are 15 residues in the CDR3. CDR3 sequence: CASSPQSGTMETQYF. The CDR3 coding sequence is TGTGCCAGCAGCCCTCAGTCCGGGACAATGGAGACCCAGTACTTC.

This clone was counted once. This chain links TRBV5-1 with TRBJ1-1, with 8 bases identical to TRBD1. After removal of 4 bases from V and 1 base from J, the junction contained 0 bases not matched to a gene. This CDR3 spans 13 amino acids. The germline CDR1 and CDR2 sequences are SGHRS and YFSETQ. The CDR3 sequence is CASSQGANTEAFF. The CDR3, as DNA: TGCGCCAGCAGCCAGGGGGCGAACACTGAAGCTTTCTTT.

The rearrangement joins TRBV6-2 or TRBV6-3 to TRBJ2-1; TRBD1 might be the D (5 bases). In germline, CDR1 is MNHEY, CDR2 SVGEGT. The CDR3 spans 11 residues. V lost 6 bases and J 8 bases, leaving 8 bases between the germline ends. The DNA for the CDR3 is TGTGCCAGCAGCCGGACACATGAGCAGTTCTTC. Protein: CASSRTHEQFF.

CDR3 in amino acids: CASSWEIGGNTEAFF. CDR3 sequence (DNA): TGTGCCAGCAGCTGGGAAATCGGGGGGAACACTGAAGCTTTCTTT. The rearrangement uses TRBV7-8 and TRBJ1-1; tentatively, D is TRBD1 (5 bases). Germline V gene lookup returns CDR1 SGHVS and CDR2 FQNEAQ. CDR3 length: 15 amino acids. The ends were cut back, 4 bases at V and 1 base at J, with 13 bases in the middle.

The CDR3 bases are TGTGCCAGTAGTATCCCCGGGACAGGGAACTACGAGCAGTACTTC. Protein product: CASSIPGTGNYEQYF. V and J are TRBV19 and TRBJ2-7; TRBD1 aligns across 9 bases. This CDR3 is built from 15 residues. In germline, CDR1 is LNHDA, CDR2 SQIVND (reference sequence). The V and J ends lost 3 bases and 3 bases, in that order; junction bases with no gene match: 6.